This TCR beta chain stems from a study of radiotherapy plus CTLA-4 blockade in lung cancer. Study context: Among patients, over 15% showed objective responses, and 30% to 35% had disease control. Study observations and caveats: It was early blood T cell clone dynamics, with interferon-beta, that reportedly best predicted response. Radiotherapy plus ipilimumab was followed by expansion in blood of tumor-derived TCR clones.

Assay: immunoSEQ multiplex PCR; the TCRdb copy retains only in-frame clones and omits some. The table has tens of thousands of clones, 70% to 90% seen once. Germline loops: CDR1 SGHRS, CDR2 YFSETQ. With 4 bases removed from V and 8 bases from J, the gap between germline ends came to 10 bases. The CDR3 is 12 amino acids. Note on this clone: Antigen unknown.

The gene calls are TRBV5-1 and TRBJ1-3, with D hard to call. The source is a human donor with non-small cell lung cancer that progressed on radiotherapy plus ipilimumab. This material consisted of peripheral blood, taken from a patient treated with radiotherapy plus ipilimumab. Here the CDR3 reads CASSGVGDTIYF. The DNA of the CDR3 is TGCGCCAGCAGCGGGGTTGGGGACACCATATATTTT. Full variable domain (remainder filled in from reference TRBV5-1 and TRBJ1-3): KAGVTQTPRYLIKTRGQQVTLSCSPISGHRSVSWYQQTPGQGLQFLFEYFSETQRNKGNFPGRFSGRQFSNSRSEMNVSTLELGDSALYLCASSGVGDTIYFGEGSWLTVV.